This T cell receptor beta chain was captured in a study of Graves' ophthalmopathy and Graves' hyperthyroidism. Germline CDR1 is SGHDT and CDR2 is YYEEEE. This CDR3 region has 12 residues. V was trimmed by 5 bases and J by 6 bases, leaving 8 bases between them. This clonotype was counted many times. Amplification targeted the TCR beta CDR3 regions, with RNA transcripts as the source material. HTBI primers primed a first-round RT-PCR, and a second-round multiplex PCR followed. TCRdb recomputed calls from the multiplex PCR reads with MiXCR, one row per CDR3 protein. This table has about 210,000 distinct CDR3 sequences, around 30% appearing once.

The sequencing sample was made of peripheral blood. V gene TRBV5-6 combines with J gene TRBJ2-2; the D is unclear. The receptor comes from a man aged 45 to 65 with Graves' ophthalmopathy. CDR3 coding DNA: TGTGCCAGCAGTCACGTCGCCGGGGAGCTGTTTTTT. Translating gives CASSHVAGELFF.